The 32 T cell receptor beta chains below all came from one sample that was sequenced in a study of OX40 agonist ivuxolimab in advanced cancers. The protocol used for the library was the immunoSEQ multiplex PCR assay. The source is immuneACCESS, and TCRdb retained only in-frame sequences with V and J called. Part of the clones is not carried over; for the studies checked, unresolved V genes explain less than half of this, and the remainder is unexplained. In all, the sample holds some 86,000 clones, and 75% to 95% of those were seen once. The biggest ten clones account for about 9% of the sample. Sequences were derived from CD4+ or CD8+ T cells sorted from blood, sampled in a trial of the OX40 agonist ivuxolimab. Source of these receptors: an adult with an advanced solid tumor such as melanoma, head and neck, liver or kidney cancer.

V usage is TRBV29-1 and J usage is TRBJ2-2, with 11 bases lining up with TRBD2. Germline assignment: CDR1 SQVTM and CDR2 ANQGSEA. The J segment lost 5 bases and the V segment lost 6 bases, leaving 8 bases of the junction unmatched. This CDR3 comprises 15 residues. CDR3 sequence (DNA): TGCAGCGTGCCCCAGACTAGCGGGATGACCGGGGAGCTGTTTTTT. Translating gives CSVPQTSGMTGELFF.

The chain joins TRBV2 to TRBJ2-7; D unclear. Germline loops: CDR1 SNHLY, CDR2 FYNNEI. The CDR3 extends over 13 amino acids. The V gene lost 4 bases and the J gene lost 2 bases, with 9 bases spanning the gap. Written as DNA, the CDR3 is TGTGCCAGCAGTGCCGGGCCCACCTACGAGCAGTACTTC. Protein sequence: CASSAGPTYEQYF. Full variable domain (remainder filled in from reference TRBV2 and TRBJ2-7): EPEVTQTPSHQVTQMGQEVILRCVPISNHLYFYWYRQILGQKVEFLVSFYNNEISEKSEIFDDQFSVERPDGSNFTLKIRSTKLEDSAMYFCASSAGPTYEQYFGPGTRLTVT.

The chain joins TRBV10-3 to TRBJ2-1; possibly TRBD2 for D (5 bases). Trimming stripped 2 bases from V and 0 bases from J, with 8 bases between. CDR1 is ENHRY, CDR2 SYGVKD, per germline. The CDR3 consists of 15 residues. CDR3 DNA: TGTGCCATCAGTGAGACTAGTGCCTCCTACAATGAGCAGTTCTTC. Protein: CAISETSASYNEQFF.

This chain connects TRBV28 to TRBJ1-5, with 8 bases identical to TRBD1. The junction had 5 bases not matched to a gene; V was cut back by 3 bases and J by 4 bases. This CDR3 has 15 amino acids. CDR1 is MDHEN, CDR2 SYDVKM, per germline. The CDR3: CASSFQGAGNQPQHF. Written as DNA, the CDR3 is TGTGCCAGCAGTTTCCAGGGGGCTGGGAATCAGCCCCAGCATTTT. Complete variable domain (other parts from reference TRBV28 and TRBJ1-5): DVKVTQSSRYLVKRTGEKVFLECVQDMDHENMFWYRQDPGLGLRLIYFSYDVKMKEKGDIPEGYSVSREKKERFSLILESASTNQTSMYLCASSFQGAGNQPQHFGDGTRLSIL.

V gene TRBV30 combines with J gene TRBJ2-7; 9 bases match TRBD1. Germline V gene sequence: CDR1 GTSNPN, CDR2 SVGIG (reference sequence). V lost 5 bases, J lost 4 bases, and 12 bases stayed unmatched. The CDR3 is made up of 15 amino acids. CDR3 residues: CAWEGHGTGMYEQYF. The CDR3 DNA is TGTGCCTGGGAAGGTCACGGGACAGGGATGTACGAGCAGTACTTC.

In this sample, this clone turned up once. The genes are TRBV5-1 and TRBJ1-1; D is perhaps TRBD1 (5 bases). Germline V gene sequence: CDR1 SGHRS, CDR2 YFSETQ. This CDR3 spans 14 amino acids. V lost 0 bases and J 3 bases, leaving 9 bases between the germline ends. The CDR3 is CASSLALGDTEAFF. As DNA, the CDR3 is TGCGCCAGCAGCTTGGCCCTGGGGGACACTGAAGCTTTCTTT.

V and J are TRBV5-4 and TRBJ1-1; tentative D call: TRBD1 (6 bases). This CDR3 is built from 14 residues. Per the germline V gene, CDR1 is SGHNT and CDR2 is YYREEE (reference sequence). Deletions cut 5 bases from V and 1 base from J, with 12 bases between. The CDR3 region is CASRQGFENTEAFF. DNA of the CDR3: TGTGCCAGCAGACAGGGCTTTGAGAACACTGAAGCTTTCTTT. Full variable domain (rest looked up from reference TRBV5-4 and TRBJ1-1): ETGVTQSPTHLIKTRGQQVTLRCSSQSGHNTVSWYQQALGQGPQFIFQYYREEENGRGNFPPRFSGLQFPNYSSELNVNALELDDSALYLCASRQGFENTEAFFGQGTRLTVV.

The chain joins TRBV4-2 to TRBJ2-2; D unclear. Germline values: CDR1 LGHNA, CDR2 YNFKEQ. The CDR3 runs to 18 residues. The V end lost 1 base, the J end lost 4 bases, and 19 bases lay between the germline ends. CDR3 DNA sequence: TGTGCCAGCAGCCAAGTAGGATGGGGAAGGAAGAGCACCGGGGAGCTGTTTTTT. This codes for CASSQVGWGRKSTGELFF.

The rearrangement uses TRBV7-9 and TRBJ1-2; D possibly corresponds to TRBD1 (5 bases). Deletions cut 3 bases from V and 4 bases from J, with 15 bases between. Germline CDR1 is SEHNR and CDR2 is FQNEAQ (reference sequence). The CDR3 is 15 residues long. CDR3 DNA sequence: TGTGCCAGCAGCTTCTTAGGGCGGGGCGGCTATGGCTACACCTTC. This sequence encodes CASSFLGRGGYGYTF. Filled out from reference TRBV7-9 and TRBJ1-2, the complete variable domain reads DTGVSQNPRHKITKRGQNVTFRCDPISEHNRLYWYRQTLGQGPEFLTYFQNEAQLEKSRLLSDRFSAERPKGSFSTLEIQRTEQGDSAMYLCASSFLGRGGYGYTFGSGTRLTVV.

The V gene is TRBV19, the J gene TRBJ1-2, with TRBD1 identical over 10 bases. J gave up 2 bases and V 6 bases, and 12 bases lay outside the gene matches. The CDR3 has 17 amino acids. Germline V gives CDR1 LNHDA, CDR2 SQIVND (reference sequence). CDR3 DNA sequence: TGTGCCAGTAGAACCGGGACAGGGGTGTCGGGCAACTATGGCTACACCTTC. Protein product: CASRTGTGVSGNYGYTF.

The chain carries TRBV2 and TRBJ2-7; perhaps D is TRBD1 or TRBD2 (5 bases each). Germline CDR1 and CDR2: SNHLY and FYNNEI. Trimming took off 8 bases at V and 1 base at J, with 12 bases between the two ends. This CDR3 contains 13 residues. The CDR3 reads CASGPGSSYEQYF. For the CDR3, the DNA is TGTGCCAGCGGCCCAGGGAGTTCCTACGAGCAGTACTTC.

In regard to this clone: Given a far larger clone just one base away, this is likely a sequencing read error. The same CDR3 arises from other DNA sequences in this sample as well. The chain has TRBV18 and TRBJ2-2; D unresolved. There are 12 residues in the CDR3. Germline V gene lookup returns CDR1 KGHSH and CDR2 LQKENI. Trimming shortened V by 3 bases and J by 2 bases, and 1 base separated the two germline ends. Here the CDR3 DNA reads TGTGCCAGCTCACCCAACACCGGGGAGCTGTTTTTT. This translates into CASSPNTGELFF.

This clone was recorded only once. This chain uses TRBV6-6 with TRBJ2-1; D call uncertain. V shed 4 bases and J shed 7 bases, with 20 bases lying between them. The CDR3 loop spans 16 amino acids. CDR1 and CDR2 (germline): MNHNY, SVGAGI (reference sequence). The CDR3 loop is CASSSLGQTPGNEQFF. The CDR3 nucleotides read TGTGCCAGCAGTTCTTTAGGCCAGACCCCTGGGAATGAGCAGTTCTTC.

The chain recombines TRBV11-2 with TRBJ2-1; D is uncertain. The germline V gene encodes CDR1 SGHAT and CDR2 FQNNGV. V gave up 0 bases and J gave up 7 bases, with 10 bases separating them. This CDR3 comprises 14 residues. As DNA, the CDR3 is TGTGCCAGCAGCTTAGATGCGACGCGGAATGAGCAGTTCTTC. It specifies CASSLDATRNEQFF.

This CDR3 is CASSQDASGRGDTQYF. The CDR3 DNA reads as TGCGCCAGCAGCCAAGATGCTAGCGGGAGAGGTGATACGCAGTATTTT. This chain uses TRBV4-1 with TRBJ2-3; TRBD2 matches at 10 bases. Trimming cost V 0 bases and J 6 bases; bases outside gene matches: 6. The CDR3 has 16 residues. In germline, CDR1 is MGHRA, CDR2 YSYEKL.

V is TRBV4-1 and J is TRBJ2-7; TRBD2 matches at 11 bases. Per the germline V gene, CDR1 is MGHRA and CDR2 is YSYEKL. This CDR3 is 19 amino acids long. V was clipped by 1 base and J by 1 base; unmatched bases: 12. CDR3 sequence reads: CASSQVATLAGGASYEQYF. The CDR3, as DNA: TGCGCCAGCAGCCAAGTCGCTACTCTAGCGGGAGGTGCATCCTACGAGCAGTACTTC.

The rearrangement links TRBV6-4 to TRBJ2-3; 9 bases agree with TRBD2. This CDR3 is built from 15 residues. Per the germline V gene, CDR1 is MRHNA and CDR2 is SNTAGT. The trim removed 3 bases at V and 0 bases at J, leaving 1 base unmatched. CDR3 amino acids: CASSEREGSTDTQYF. The CDR3 DNA is TGTGCCAGCAGTGAGCGGGAGGGTAGCACAGATACGCAGTATTTT.

This rearrangement joins TRBV2 to TRBJ1-4; 11 nucleotides match TRBD1. The ends lost 6 bases at V and 8 bases at J; junction bases unmatched: 5. The CDR3 runs to 14 residues. Germline V gene sequence: CDR1 SNHLY, CDR2 FYNNEI. The DNA for the CDR3 is TGTGCCAGCAGAGGGACAGGGGGTCGGGAAAAACTGTTTTTT. Its translation is CASRGTGGREKLFF.

In its sample, this clone was seen a few times. The chain joins TRBV11-3 to TRBJ2-7, with 8 bases matching TRBD1. V dropped 1 base and J dropped 6; count of bases not matched to a gene: 2. The germline gives CDR1 SGHNT, CDR2 YENEEA. This CDR3 is built from 13 residues. The CDR3 region is CASSLGQGTEQYF. CDR3 nucleotide sequence: TGTGCCAGCAGCTTAGGACAGGGGACCGAGCAGTACTTC.

The chain's CDR3 is CASNPPWGRADDEQFF. The CDR3 nucleotides are TGTGCCAGCAACCCGCCCTGGGGGAGGGCCGACGATGAGCAGTTCTTC. J is TRBJ2-1 and V is TRBV7-9, with 7 bases identical to TRBD2. CDR1 and CDR2 from the germline V gene are SEHNR and FQNEAQ (reference sequence). V lost 7 bases, J lost 8 bases, and 17 bases stayed unmatched. This CDR3 is 16 amino acids long.

This chain links TRBV21-1 with TRBJ2-7. TRBV21-1 is given as a pseudogene. The CDR3 totals 18 residues. CDR3 in amino acids: CASSKGRGFLGLTYEQYF. The CDR3 DNA reads TGTGCCAGCAGCAAAGGGAGGGGGTTTCTGGGGTTAACCTACGAGCAGTACTTC.

V usage is TRBV19 and J usage is TRBJ1-1; possible D gene TRBD1, 5 bases. The CDR3 is made up of 14 amino acids. V was clipped by 2 bases and J by 2 bases, with 9 bases between them. The germline gives CDR1 LNHDA, CDR2 SQIVND (reference sequence). The CDR3 nucleotides are TGTGCCAGTAGTATATCGACAGTAAACACTGAAGCTTTCTTT. It codes for CASSISTVNTEAFF.

This clone appeared a single time. The chain is built from TRBV19 and TRBJ2-1; either TRBD1 or TRBD2 may fit D (6 bases each). The length of the CDR3 is 15 residues. V gave up 3 bases and J gave up 2 bases, with 11 bases separating them. Germline CDR1 reads LNHDA; CDR2 reads SQIVND (reference sequence). The CDR3 reads CASSMGASAYNEQFF. Here the CDR3 DNA reads TGTGCCAGTAGTATGGGGGCTAGCGCCTACAATGAGCAGTTCTTC.

This rearrangement joins TRBV11-3 to TRBJ1-1; D gene ambiguous. V dropped 5 bases and J dropped 4 bases, with 11 bases sitting between them. The CDR3 spans 13 residues. The V gene's germline CDR1 is SGHNT and CDR2 YENEEA. The DNA for the CDR3 is TGTGCCAGCAGCCGCTCTCAAATCACTGAAGCTTTCTTT. Translated: CASSRSQITEAFF.

This rearrangement joins TRBV28 to TRBJ2-3; no reliable D call. The V gene's germline CDR1 is MDHEN and CDR2 SYDVKM. The CDR3 contains 17 residues. V shed 3 bases and J shed 2 bases, with 18 bases lying between them. CDR3 coding DNA: TGTGCCAGCAGTTTCGGAGTTCTCAGCCATTACACAGATACGCAGTATTTT. Translated: CASSFGVLSHYTDTQYF.

The V call is TRBV2, the J call TRBJ1-4, with D possibly TRBD1 on 5 matching bases. CDR3 length equals 13 residues. Trimming removed 7 bases from V and 7 bases from J, with 13 bases in between. CDR1 and CDR2 (germline): SNHLY, FYNNEI. The CDR3 coding sequence is TGTGCCAGCAACGGGGCCGGGGGTGAAAAACTGTTTTTT. As protein: CASNGAGGEKLFF.

The rearrangement links TRBV5-4 to TRBJ2-2; 11 positions agree with TRBD2. Germline V gives CDR1 SGHNT, CDR2 YYREEE (reference sequence). V trimming: 3 bases; J trimming: 7 bases; junction bases outside the gene matches: 5. CDR3 size: 15 residues. CDR3 bases: TGTGCCAGCAGCTCTACTAGCGGGAGAATCGGGGAGCTGTTTTTT. Its protein is CASSSTSGRIGELFF.

This chain joins TRBV4-2 and TRBJ2-1; the D is unclear. The CDR3 runs to 16 residues. V lost 0 bases to trimming and J lost 6 bases, with 15 bases between them. Germline CDR1 is LGHNA and CDR2 is YNFKEQ. The CDR3 sequence: CASSQDRASLGNEQFF. CDR3 nucleotides: TGTGCCAGCAGCCAAGATCGAGCCTCCCTTGGCAATGAGCAGTTCTTC.

This chain uses TRBV6-5 with TRBJ2-1, with 8 bases aligning to TRBD2. With 5 bases clipped from V and 7 bases from J, the junction kept 10 bases outside the gene matches. This CDR3 is built from 15 residues. Germline V gene sequence: CDR1 MNHEY, CDR2 SVGAGI. The CDR3, as DNA: TGTGCCAGCAGTATGGTCGCGGGAGGCGGGAATGAGCAGTTCTTC. It yields the protein CASSMVAGGGNEQFF.

This chain connects TRBV6-1 to TRBJ2-1; 7 bases agree with TRBD1. The CDR3 contains 13 residues. The germline V gene encodes CDR1 MNHNS and CDR2 SASEGT. The ends lost 8 bases at V and 2 bases at J; junction bases unmatched: 3. CDR3 region: CASGDRAYNEQFF. CDR3 nucleotide sequence: TGTGCCAGCGGAGACAGGGCCTACAATGAGCAGTTCTTC.

The sample holds a few counts of this clone. The chain joins TRBV6-5 to TRBJ1-2; D gene uncertain. Germline assignment: CDR1 MNHEY and CDR2 SVGAGI. V gave up 0 bases and J gave up 8 bases, with 10 bases separating them. The CDR3 loop spans 13 amino acids. As DNA, the CDR3 is TGTGCCAGCAGTTACTCAAGGGATAGGGGCTACACCTTC. Its translation: CASSYSRDRGYTF.

J is TRBJ2-5 and V is TRBV19; D is unclear. CDR3 size: 13 residues. Germline CDR1 and CDR2: LNHDA and SQIVND (reference sequence). V was trimmed by 3 bases and J by 5 bases, leaving 10 bases between them. In DNA, the CDR3 is TGTGCCAGTAGTATCGTTATGGGGGAGACCCAGTACTTC. Its translation is CASSIVMGETQYF.